This TCR beta chain was found in a study of blood T cell repertoires in COVID-19. Study information: Collection of acute and convalescent COVID-19 samples took place in the United States, Italy and Spain.

CDR1 LGHDT and CDR2 YNNKEL come from the germline V gene (reference sequence). V lost 1 base and J lost 5; bases outside the gene matches: 3. The CDR3 spans 14 residues. This clone has only a few counts. Source study methods: Nucleated cell counts were estimated from reference gene primer amplification. The assay was immunoSEQ multiplex PCR, and TCRdb's table has in-frame clones only and misses some. V, J and clone size derive from that table, while D and trimming were established from the DNA sequence. The table includes about 66,000 clones, approximately 80% detected once. The sample taken for sequencing was peripheral blood. The sequence came from a man between 60 and 70 years old with acute or convalescent COVID-19. This chain links TRBV3-1 (or the pseudogene TRBV3-2) with TRBJ2-5; 8 nucleotides align to TRBD1. CDR3 nucleotides: TGTGCCAGCAGCCAAGCAGGGGGCACGGAGACCCAGTACTTC. Protein product: CASSQAGGTETQYF.